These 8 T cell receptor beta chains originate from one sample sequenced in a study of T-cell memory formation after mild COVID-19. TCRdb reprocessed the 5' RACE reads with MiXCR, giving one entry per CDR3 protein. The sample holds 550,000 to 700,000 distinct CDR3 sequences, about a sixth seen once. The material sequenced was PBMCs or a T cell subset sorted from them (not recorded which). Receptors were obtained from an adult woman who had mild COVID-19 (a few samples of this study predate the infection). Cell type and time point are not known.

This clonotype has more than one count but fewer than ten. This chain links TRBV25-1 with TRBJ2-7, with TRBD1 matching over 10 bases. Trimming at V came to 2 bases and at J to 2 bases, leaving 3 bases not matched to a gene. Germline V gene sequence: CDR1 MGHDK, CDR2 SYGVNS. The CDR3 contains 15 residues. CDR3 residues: CASSEHGTGAYEQYF. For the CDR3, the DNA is TGTGCCAGCAGTGAACACGGGACAGGGGCCTACGAGCAGTACTTC.

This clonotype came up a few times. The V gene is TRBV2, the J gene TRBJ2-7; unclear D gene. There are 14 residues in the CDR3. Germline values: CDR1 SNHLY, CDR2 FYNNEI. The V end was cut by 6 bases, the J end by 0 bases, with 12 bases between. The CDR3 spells CASRDRTTSYEQYF. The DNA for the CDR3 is TGTGCCAGCAGGGACCGCACTACCTCCTACGAGCAGTACTTC. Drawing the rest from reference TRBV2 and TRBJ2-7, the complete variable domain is EPEVTQTPSHQVTQMGQEVILRCVPISNHLYFYWYRQILGQKVEFLVSFYNNEISEKSEIFDDQFSVERPDGSNFTLKIRSTKLEDSAMYFCASRDRTTSYEQYFGPGTRLTVT.

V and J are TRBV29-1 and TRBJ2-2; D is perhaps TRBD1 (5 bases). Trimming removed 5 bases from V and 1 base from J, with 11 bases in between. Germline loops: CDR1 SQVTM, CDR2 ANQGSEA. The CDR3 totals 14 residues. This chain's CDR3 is CSVSYQGNTGELFF. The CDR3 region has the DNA TGCAGCGTTTCATACCAGGGGAACACCGGGGAGCTGTTTTTT.

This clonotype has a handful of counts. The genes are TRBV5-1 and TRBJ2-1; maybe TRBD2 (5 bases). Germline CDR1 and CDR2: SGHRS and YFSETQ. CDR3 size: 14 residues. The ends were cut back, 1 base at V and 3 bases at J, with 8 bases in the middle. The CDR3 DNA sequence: TGCGCCAGCAGCTTGAAGGACTTCTACAATGAGCAGTTCTTC. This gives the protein CASSLKDFYNEQFF. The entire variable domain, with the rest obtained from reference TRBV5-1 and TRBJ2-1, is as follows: KAGVTQTPRYLIKTRGQQVTLSCSPISGHRSVSWYQQTPGQGLQFLFEYFSETQRNKGNFPGRFSGRQFSNSRSEMNVSTLELGDSALYLCASSLKDFYNEQFFGPGTRLTVL.

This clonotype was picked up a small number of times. CDR3: CSVEDGLAGGPSIDTQYF. CDR3 coding DNA: TGCAGCGTTGAGGATGGACTAGCGGGAGGGCCGTCTATAGATACGCAGTATTTT. The J gene is TRBJ2-3, the V gene TRBV29-1, with 15 bases that match TRBD2. The ends lost 3 bases at V and 5 bases at J; junction bases unmatched: 12. In germline, CDR1 is SQVTM, CDR2 ANQGSEA. The CDR3 is 18 amino acids.

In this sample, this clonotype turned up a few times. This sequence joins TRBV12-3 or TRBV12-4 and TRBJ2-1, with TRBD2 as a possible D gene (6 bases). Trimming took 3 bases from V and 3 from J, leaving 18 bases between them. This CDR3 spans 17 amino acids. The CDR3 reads CASSLRPLGGGYNEQFF. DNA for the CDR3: TGTGCCAGCAGTTTGAGGCCACTCGGGGGAGGCTACAATGAGCAGTTCTTC.

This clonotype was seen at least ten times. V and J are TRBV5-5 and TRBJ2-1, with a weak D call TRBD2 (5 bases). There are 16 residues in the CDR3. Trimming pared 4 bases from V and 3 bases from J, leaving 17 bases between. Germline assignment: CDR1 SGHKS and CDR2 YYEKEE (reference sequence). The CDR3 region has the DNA TGTGCCAGCAGCCCCTTGGGATTGGGAGACTACAATGAGCAGTTCTTC. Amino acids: CASSPLGLGDYNEQFF.

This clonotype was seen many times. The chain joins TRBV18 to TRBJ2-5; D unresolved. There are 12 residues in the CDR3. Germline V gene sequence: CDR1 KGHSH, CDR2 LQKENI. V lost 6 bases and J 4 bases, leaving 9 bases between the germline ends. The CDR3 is CASSRSGETQYF. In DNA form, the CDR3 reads TGTGCCAGCTCGCGGTCGGGAGAGACCCAGTACTTC.